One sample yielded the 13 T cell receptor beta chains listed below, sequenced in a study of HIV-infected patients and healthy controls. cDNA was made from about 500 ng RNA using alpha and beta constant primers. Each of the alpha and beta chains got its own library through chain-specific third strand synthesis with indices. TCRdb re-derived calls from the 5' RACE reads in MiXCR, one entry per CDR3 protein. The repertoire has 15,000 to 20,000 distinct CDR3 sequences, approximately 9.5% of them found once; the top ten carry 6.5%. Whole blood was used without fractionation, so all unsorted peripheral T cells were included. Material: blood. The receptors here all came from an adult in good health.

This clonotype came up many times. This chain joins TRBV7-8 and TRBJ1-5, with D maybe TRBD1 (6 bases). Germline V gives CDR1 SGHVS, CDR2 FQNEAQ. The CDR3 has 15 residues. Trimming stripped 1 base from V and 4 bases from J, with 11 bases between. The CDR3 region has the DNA TGTGCCAGCAGCTTAGGCGGGACATATAATCAGCCCCAGCATTTT. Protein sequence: CASSLGGTYNQPQHF.

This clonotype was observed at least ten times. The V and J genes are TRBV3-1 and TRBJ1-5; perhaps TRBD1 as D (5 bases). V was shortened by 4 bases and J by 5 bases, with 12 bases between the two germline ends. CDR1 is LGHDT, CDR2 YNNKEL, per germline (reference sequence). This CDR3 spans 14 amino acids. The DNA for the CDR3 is TGTGCCAGCAGCCGGATAGTGGGGGATCAGCCCCAGCATTTT. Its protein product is CASSRIVGDQPQHF.

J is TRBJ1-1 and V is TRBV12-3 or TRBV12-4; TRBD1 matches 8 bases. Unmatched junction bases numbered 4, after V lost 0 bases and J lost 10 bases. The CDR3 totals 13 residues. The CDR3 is CASSLASGGSAFF. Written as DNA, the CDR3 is TGTGCCAGCAGTTTAGCGTCAGGGGGCTCAGCTTTCTTT.

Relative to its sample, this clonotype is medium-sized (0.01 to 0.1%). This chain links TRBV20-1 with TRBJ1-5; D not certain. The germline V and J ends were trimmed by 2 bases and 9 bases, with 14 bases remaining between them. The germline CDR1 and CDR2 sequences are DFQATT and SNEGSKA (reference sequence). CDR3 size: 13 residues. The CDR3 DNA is TGCAGTGCTAGAATGGCAGGCTTATCGCCCCAGCATTTT. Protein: CSARMAGLSPQHF.

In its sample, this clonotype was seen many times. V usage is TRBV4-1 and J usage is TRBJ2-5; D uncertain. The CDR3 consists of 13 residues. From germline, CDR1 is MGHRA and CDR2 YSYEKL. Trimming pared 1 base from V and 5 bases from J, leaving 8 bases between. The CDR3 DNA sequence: TGCGCCAGCAGCCAAGGCTCTACGGAGACCCAGTACTTC. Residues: CASSQGSTETQYF.

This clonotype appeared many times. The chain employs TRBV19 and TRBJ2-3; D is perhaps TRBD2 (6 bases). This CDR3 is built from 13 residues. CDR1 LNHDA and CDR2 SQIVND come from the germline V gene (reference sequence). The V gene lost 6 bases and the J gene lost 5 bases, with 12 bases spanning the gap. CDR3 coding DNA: TGTGCCAGTAGCTCGACTAGAGGAGATACGCAGTATTTT. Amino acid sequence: CASSSTRGDTQYF.

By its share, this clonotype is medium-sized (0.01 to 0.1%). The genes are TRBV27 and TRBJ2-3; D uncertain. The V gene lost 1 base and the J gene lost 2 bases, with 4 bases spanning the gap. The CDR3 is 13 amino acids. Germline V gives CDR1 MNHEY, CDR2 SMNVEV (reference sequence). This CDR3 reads CASSLYPTDTQYF. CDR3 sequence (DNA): TGTGCCAGCAGTTTATACCCCACAGATACGCAGTATTTT.

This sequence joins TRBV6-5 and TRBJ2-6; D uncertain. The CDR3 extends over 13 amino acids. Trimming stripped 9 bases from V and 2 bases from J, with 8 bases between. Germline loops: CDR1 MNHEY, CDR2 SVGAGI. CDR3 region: CASAEPGANVLTF. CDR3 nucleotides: TGTGCCAGTGCTGAACCTGGGGCCAACGTCCTGACTTTC.

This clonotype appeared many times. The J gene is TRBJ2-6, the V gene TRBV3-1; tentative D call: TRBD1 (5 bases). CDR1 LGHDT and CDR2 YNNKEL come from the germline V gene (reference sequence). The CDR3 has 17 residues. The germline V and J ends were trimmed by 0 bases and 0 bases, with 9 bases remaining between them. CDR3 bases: TGTGCCAGCAGCCAAGATCTAGACAGCTCTGGGGCCAACGTCCTGACTTTC. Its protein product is CASSQDLDSSGANVLTF. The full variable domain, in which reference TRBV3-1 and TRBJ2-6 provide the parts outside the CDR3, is DTAVSQTPKYLVTQMGNDKSIKCEQNLGHDTMYWYKQDSKKFLKIMFSYNNKELIINETVPNRFSPKSPDKAHLNLHINSLELGDSAVYFCASSQDLDSSGANVLTFGAGSRLTVL.

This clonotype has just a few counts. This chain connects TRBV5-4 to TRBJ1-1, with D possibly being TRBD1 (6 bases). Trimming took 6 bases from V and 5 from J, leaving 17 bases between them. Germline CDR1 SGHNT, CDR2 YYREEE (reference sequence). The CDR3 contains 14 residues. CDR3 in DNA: TGTGCCAGCACGCGAGGGGGGGACAAAACTGAAGCTTTCTTT. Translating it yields CASTRGGDKTEAFF.

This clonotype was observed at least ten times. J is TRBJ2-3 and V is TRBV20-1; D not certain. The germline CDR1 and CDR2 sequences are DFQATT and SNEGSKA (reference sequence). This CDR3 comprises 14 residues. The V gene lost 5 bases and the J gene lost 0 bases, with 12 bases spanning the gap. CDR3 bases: TGCAGTGCTCACGGACCACTTAGCACAGATACGCAGTATTTT. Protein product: CSAHGPLSTDTQYF.

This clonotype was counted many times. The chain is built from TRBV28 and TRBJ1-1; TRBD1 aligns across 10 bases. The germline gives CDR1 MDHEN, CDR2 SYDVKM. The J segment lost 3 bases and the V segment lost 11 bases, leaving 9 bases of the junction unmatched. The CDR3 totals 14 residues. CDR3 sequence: CAGKTGGADTEAFF. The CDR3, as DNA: TGTGCCGGGAAGACAGGGGGCGCGGACACTGAAGCTTTCTTT.

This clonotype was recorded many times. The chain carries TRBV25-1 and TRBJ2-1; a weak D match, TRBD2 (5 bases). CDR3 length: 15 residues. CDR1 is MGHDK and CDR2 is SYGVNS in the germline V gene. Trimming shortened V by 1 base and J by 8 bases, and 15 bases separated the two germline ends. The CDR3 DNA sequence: TGTGCCAGCAGTGAATTTCGGGCTAGCTCCCATGAGCAGTTCTTC. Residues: CASSEFRASSHEQFF. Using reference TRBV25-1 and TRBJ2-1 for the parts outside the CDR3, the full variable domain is EADIYQTPRYLVIGTGKKITLECSQTMGHDKMYWYQQDPGMELHLIHYSYGVNSTEKGDLSSESTVSRIRTEHFPLTLESARPSHTSQYLCASSEFRASSHEQFFGPGTRLTVL.